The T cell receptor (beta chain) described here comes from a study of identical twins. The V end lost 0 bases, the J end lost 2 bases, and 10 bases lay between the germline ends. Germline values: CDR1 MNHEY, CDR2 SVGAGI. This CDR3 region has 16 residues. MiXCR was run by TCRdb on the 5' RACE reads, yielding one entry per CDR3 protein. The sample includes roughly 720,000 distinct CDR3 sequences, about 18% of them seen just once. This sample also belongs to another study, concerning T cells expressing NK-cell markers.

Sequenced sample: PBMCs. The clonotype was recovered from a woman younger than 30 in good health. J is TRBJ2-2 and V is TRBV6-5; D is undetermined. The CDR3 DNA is TGTGCCAGCAGTTACTCTTTTGGGCTTAACACCGGGGAGCTGTTTTTT. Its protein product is CASSYSFGLNTGELFF.